This TCR beta chain was identified in a study of T cell responses to AZD1222 COVID-19 vaccine. To note about this clone: Antigen specificity is unknown.

The CDR3 consists of 16 residues. Germline CDR1 MGHRA, CDR2 YSYEKL. V was clipped by 1 base and J by 4 bases, with 16 bases between them. Notes on the study in general: Baseline seropositivity characterized only a handful of AZD1222 recipients.

The method was immunoSEQ multiplex PCR; TCRdb's version includes in-frame clones alone and lacks a portion of them. The data hold over 150,000 clones, with roughly 92% observed a single time. The sequence derives from an adult in good health. Sequenced here: peripheral blood, sampled on day 0 of AZD1222 vaccination. J is TRBJ1-2 and V is TRBV4-1; TRBD1 is a possible D gene (5 bases). The CDR3: CASSQVHGGMGYGYTF. Here the CDR3 DNA reads TGCGCCAGCAGCCAAGTTCACGGGGGGATGGGCTATGGCTACACCTTC.